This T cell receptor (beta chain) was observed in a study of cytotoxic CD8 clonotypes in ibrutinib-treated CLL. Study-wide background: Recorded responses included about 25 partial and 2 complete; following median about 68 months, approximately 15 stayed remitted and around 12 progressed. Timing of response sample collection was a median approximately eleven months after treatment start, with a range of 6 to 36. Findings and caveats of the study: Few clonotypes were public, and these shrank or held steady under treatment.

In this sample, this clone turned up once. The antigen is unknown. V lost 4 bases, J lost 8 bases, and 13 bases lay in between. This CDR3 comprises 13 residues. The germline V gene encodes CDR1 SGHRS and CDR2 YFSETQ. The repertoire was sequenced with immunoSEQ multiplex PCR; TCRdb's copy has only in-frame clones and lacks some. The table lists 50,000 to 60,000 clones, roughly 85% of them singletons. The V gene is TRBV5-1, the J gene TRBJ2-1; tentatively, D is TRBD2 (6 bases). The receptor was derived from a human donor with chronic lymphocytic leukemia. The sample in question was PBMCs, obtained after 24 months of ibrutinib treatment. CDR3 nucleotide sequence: TGCGCCAGCAGCGCCACTAGCCTTGATGAGCAGTTCTTC. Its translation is CASSATSLDEQFF. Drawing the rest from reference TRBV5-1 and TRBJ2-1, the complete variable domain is KAGVTQTPRYLIKTRGQQVTLSCSPISGHRSVSWYQQTPGQGLQFLFEYFSETQRNKGNFPGRFSGRQFSNSRSEMNVSTLELGDSALYLCASSATSLDEQFFGPGTRLTVL.